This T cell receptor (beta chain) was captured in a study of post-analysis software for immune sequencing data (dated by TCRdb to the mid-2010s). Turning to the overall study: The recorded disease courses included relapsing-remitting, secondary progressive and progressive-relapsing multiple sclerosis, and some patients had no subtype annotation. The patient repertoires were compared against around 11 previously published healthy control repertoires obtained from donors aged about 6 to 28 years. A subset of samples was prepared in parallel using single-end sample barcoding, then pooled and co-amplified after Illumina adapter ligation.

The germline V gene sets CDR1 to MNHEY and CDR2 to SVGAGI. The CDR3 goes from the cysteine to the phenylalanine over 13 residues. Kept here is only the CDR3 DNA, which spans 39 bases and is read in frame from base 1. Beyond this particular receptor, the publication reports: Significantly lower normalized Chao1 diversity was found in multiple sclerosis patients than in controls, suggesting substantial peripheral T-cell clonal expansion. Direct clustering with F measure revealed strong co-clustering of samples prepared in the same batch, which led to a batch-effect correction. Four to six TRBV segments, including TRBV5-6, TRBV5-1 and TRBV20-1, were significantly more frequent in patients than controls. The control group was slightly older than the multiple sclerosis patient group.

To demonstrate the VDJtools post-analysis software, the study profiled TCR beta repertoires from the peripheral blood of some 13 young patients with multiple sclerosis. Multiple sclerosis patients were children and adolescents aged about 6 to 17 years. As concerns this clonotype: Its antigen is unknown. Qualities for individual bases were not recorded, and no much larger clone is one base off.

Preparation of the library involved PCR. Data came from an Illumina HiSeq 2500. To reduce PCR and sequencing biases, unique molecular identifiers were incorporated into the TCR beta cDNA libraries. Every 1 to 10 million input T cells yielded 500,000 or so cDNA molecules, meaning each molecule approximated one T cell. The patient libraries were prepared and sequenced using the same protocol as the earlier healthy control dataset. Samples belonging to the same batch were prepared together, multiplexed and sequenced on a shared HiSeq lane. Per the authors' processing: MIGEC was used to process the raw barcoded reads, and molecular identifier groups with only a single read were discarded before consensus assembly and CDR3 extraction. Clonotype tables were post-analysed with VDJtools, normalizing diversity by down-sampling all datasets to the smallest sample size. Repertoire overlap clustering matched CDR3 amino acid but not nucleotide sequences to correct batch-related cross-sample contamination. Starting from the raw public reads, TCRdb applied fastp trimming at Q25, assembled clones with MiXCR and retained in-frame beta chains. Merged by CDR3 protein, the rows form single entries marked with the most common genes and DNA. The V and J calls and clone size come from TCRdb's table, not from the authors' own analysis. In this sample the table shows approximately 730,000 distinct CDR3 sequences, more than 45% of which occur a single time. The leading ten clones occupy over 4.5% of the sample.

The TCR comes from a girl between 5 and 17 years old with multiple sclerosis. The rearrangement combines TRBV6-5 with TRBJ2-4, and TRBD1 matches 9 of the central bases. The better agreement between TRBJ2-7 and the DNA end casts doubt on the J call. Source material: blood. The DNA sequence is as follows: TGTGCCGTCTGGGGGACAGGGAACCACGAGCAGTACTTC. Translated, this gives CAVWGTGNHEQYF.